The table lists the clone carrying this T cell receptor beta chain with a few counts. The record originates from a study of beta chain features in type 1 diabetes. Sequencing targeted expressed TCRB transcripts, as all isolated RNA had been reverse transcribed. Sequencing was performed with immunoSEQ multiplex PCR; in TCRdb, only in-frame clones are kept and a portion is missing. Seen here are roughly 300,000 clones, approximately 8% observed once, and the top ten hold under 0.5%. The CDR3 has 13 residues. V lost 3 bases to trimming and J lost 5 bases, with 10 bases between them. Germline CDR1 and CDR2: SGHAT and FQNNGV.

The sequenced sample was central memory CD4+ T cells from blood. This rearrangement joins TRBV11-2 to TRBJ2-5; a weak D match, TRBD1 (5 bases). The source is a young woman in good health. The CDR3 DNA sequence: TGTGCCAGCAGCTTGGCAGGGTACGAGACCCAGTACTTC. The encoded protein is CASSLAGYETQYF.